These 20 T cell receptor beta chains came from one sample sequenced in a study of T cell responses to AZD1222 COVID-19 vaccine. Assay: immunoSEQ multiplex PCR; the TCRdb copy retains only in-frame clones and omits some. The profile covers roughly 120,000 clones, with roughly nine tenths appearing a single time and 1.6% taken by the ten largest. Here the sequenced sample was peripheral blood, taken 28 days after the second AZD1222 dose. The receptors shown here come from an adult who received the AZD1222 COVID-19 vaccine.

The V call is TRBV7-6, the J call TRBJ1-3, with D possibly TRBD1 on 5 matching bases. Trimming took off 3 bases at V and 5 bases at J, with 17 bases between the two ends. The CDR3 length is 16 residues. Germline-derived CDR1 and CDR2 are SGHVS and FNYEAQ. The DNA for the CDR3 is TGTGCCAGCAGCTTTGGGGGGAACTCAAACCGAAACACCATATATTTT. As protein: CASSFGGNSNRNTIYF. The variable domain in full, completed from reference TRBV7-6 and TRBJ1-3, reads GAGVSQSPRYKVTKRGQDVALRCDPISGHVSLYWYRQALGQGPEFLTYFNYEAQQDKSGLPNDRFSAERPEGSISTLTIQRTEQRDSAMYRCASSFGGNSNRNTIYFGEGSWLTVV.

The chain recombines TRBV2 with TRBJ1-4; D may be TRBD1 (6 bases). This CDR3 is 15 amino acids long. Germline CDR1 is SNHLY and CDR2 is FYNNEI. V lost 6 bases, J lost 8 bases, and 19 bases lay in between. CDR3 nucleotides: TGTGCCAGCAGCGATCGTGTAGCAGGGGAAGAAAAACTGTTTTTT. Translated, it gives CASSDRVAGEEKLFF.

This clone has a single count. V gene TRBV5-6 combines with J gene TRBJ2-1; TRBD1 matches 7 bases. The germline V gene has CDR1 SGHDT and CDR2 YYEEEE. The CDR3 is 14 residues long. V was clipped by 0 bases and J by 7 bases; unmatched bases: 4. The CDR3 region has the DNA TGTGCCAGCAGCTTGGCCAGACAGGGAAATGAGCAGTTCTTC. Translated: CASSLARQGNEQFF. Together with reference TRBV5-6 and TRBJ2-1, the CDR3 gives the full variable domain: DAGVTQSPTHLIKTRGQQVTLRCSPKSGHDTVSWYQQALGQGPQFIFQYYEEEERQRGNFPDRFSGHQFPNYSSELNVNALLLGDSALYLCASSLARQGNEQFFGPGTRLTVL.

The chain combines TRBV21-1 with TRBJ1-6; the DNA was not used to check the table's D call, TRBD1. TRBV21-1 is reported as a pseudogene. The CDR3 runs to 15 residues. The CDR3 DNA reads as TGTGCCAGCAGCAAGCCAGGGCACTATAATTCACCCCTCCACTTT. It specifies CASSKPGHYNSPLHF.

The V call is TRBV29-1, the J call TRBJ1-2, with D perhaps TRBD1 (5 bases). Germline-derived CDR1 and CDR2 are SQVTM and ANQGSEA. Between the trimmed V and J ends, which lost 4 bases and 2 bases, there was a span of 20 bases. This CDR3 spans 16 amino acids. DNA of the CDR3: TGCAGCGTTGTTCTTAGGGACGCTTTATCCAACTATGGCTACACCTTC. Translating it yields CSVVLRDALSNYGYTF.

The CDR3 is CAWSNRDNQPQHF. The CDR3 DNA reads TGTGCCTGGAGTAACAGGGACAATCAGCCCCAGCATTTT. J is TRBJ1-5 and V is TRBV30, with a tentative D call TRBD1 (6 bases). The germline gives CDR1 GTSNPN, CDR2 SVGIG (reference sequence). V lost 2 bases and J 3 bases, leaving 8 bases between the germline ends. There are 13 residues in the CDR3.

This clone appeared a single time. The V call is TRBV30, the J call TRBJ2-7; TRBD2 is a possible D gene (6 bases). Germline CDR1 reads GTSNPN; CDR2 reads SVGIG (reference sequence). The V and J ends lost 2 bases and 0 bases respectively, with 8 bases between them. The CDR3 is 13 residues long. As DNA, the CDR3 is TGTGCCTGGAGTACCGGGAGCTCCTACGAGCAGTACTTC. Its translation: CAWSTGSSYEQYF.

The chain carries TRBV7-3 and TRBJ2-5; TRBD1 agrees at 9 bases. Germline trimming cut 2 bases from V and 1 base from J; bases unmatched to any gene: 5. Looked up from germline, CDR1 is SGHTA and CDR2 is FQGTGA. This CDR3 contains 16 residues. CDR3 DNA: TGTGCCAGCAGCTTACGAGGACAGGGGATCCAAGAGACCCAGTACTTC. Residues: CASSLRGQGIQETQYF. The entire variable domain, with the rest obtained from reference TRBV7-3 and TRBJ2-5, is as follows: GAGVSQTPSNKVTEKGKYVELRCDPISGHTALYWYRQSLGQGPEFLIYFQGTGAADDSGLPNDRFFAVRPEGSVSTLKIQRTERGDSAVYLCASSLRGQGIQETQYFGPGTRLLVL.

CDR3: CASKNRGAGMNTEAFF. Here the CDR3 DNA reads TGCGCCAGCAAAAACCGGGGGGCAGGGATGAACACTGAAGCTTTCTTT. The rearrangement links TRBV5-1 to TRBJ1-1, with a weak D call TRBD1 (6 bases). The germline V gene has CDR1 SGHRS and CDR2 YFSETQ. V was trimmed by 6 bases and J by 0 bases, leaving 18 bases between them. The CDR3 is 16 amino acids.

This clone is a singleton in its sample. This chain uses TRBV2 with TRBJ1-1, with TRBD1 as a possible D gene (5 bases). The CDR3 contains 14 residues. V was trimmed by 6 bases and J by 3 bases, leaving 14 bases between them. Germline V gene sequence: CDR1 SNHLY, CDR2 FYNNEI. The CDR3, as DNA: TGTGCCAGCAGGATCCGGGACGGAGACACTGAAGCTTTCTTT. Translating it yields CASRIRDGDTEAFF.

The genes are TRBV7-2 and TRBJ2-1, with D unclear. CDR1 and CDR2 from the germline V gene are SGHTA and FQGNSA. Between the trimmed V and J ends, which lost 5 bases and 4 bases, there was a span of 15 bases. CDR3 size: 15 residues. The CDR3 DNA is TGTGCCAGCAGCCCTGGAGAAGTGGATTACAATGAGCAGTTCTTC. Translated: CASSPGEVDYNEQFF.

The chain has TRBV12-3 or TRBV12-4 and TRBJ1-2; D is uncertain. This CDR3 contains 13 residues. Trimming cost V 3 bases and J 3 bases, with 8 bases left between them. CDR3 amino acids: CASSFGRYYGYTF. The CDR3 region has the DNA TGTGCCAGCAGTTTTGGCAGATACTATGGCTACACCTTC.

Remarks on this clone: Other nucleotide sequences from this sample produce the same CDR3. This chain joins TRBV18 and TRBJ2-5; D is ambiguous. The germline gives CDR1 KGHSH, CDR2 LQKENI. The CDR3 covers 12 residues. V was trimmed by 2 bases and J by 4 bases, leaving 5 bases between them. CDR3 in amino acids: CASSPSGETQYF. The CDR3 DNA follows: TGTGCCAGCTCACCATCCGGAGAGACCCAGTACTTC.

V gene TRBV19 combines with J gene TRBJ1-5; D ambiguous. Germline V gene data show CDR1 as LNHDA and CDR2 as SQIVND (reference sequence). This CDR3 has 14 residues. Trimming took off 8 bases at V and 3 bases at J, with 14 bases between the two ends. CDR3 sequence (DNA): TGTGCCAGTGCCCAACGATCAGTCAATCAGCCCCAGCATTTT. Amino acid sequence: CASAQRSVNQPQHF.

This sequence joins TRBV28 and TRBJ1-4; 7 nucleotides line up with TRBD1. V was clipped by 1 base and J by 7 bases; unmatched bases: 6. This CDR3 contains 15 residues. The V gene's germline CDR1 is MDHEN and CDR2 SYDVKM. In DNA form, the CDR3 reads TGTGCCAGCAGTTTATCAGGGGGGCTGACTGAAAAACTGTTTTTT. Its protein is CASSLSGGLTEKLFF.

The chain couples TRBV18 to TRBJ2-7; 9 nucleotides align to TRBD1. V was pared by 2 bases and J by 5 bases, with 4 bases of the junction left unmatched. The CDR3 is 14 residues long. Germline CDR1 and CDR2: KGHSH and LQKENI. The CDR3 reads CASSPAGQGHEQYF. Here the CDR3 DNA reads TGTGCCAGCTCACCAGCGGGACAGGGCCACGAGCAGTACTTC.

The chain is built from TRBV9 and TRBJ2-2; no reliable D call. The CDR3 runs 13 residues. CDR1 and CDR2 from the germline V gene are SGDLS and YYNGEE. The V and J ends lost 0 bases and 3 bases respectively, with 3 bases between them. The CDR3 coding sequence is TGTGCCAGCAGCGTAGCTCACACCGGGGAGCTGTTTTTT. Encoded protein: CASSVAHTGELFF.

V gene TRBV14 combines with J gene TRBJ2-7; D unresolved. Germline V gene lookup returns CDR1 SGHDN and CDR2 FVKESK. The germline V and J ends were trimmed by 3 bases and 3 bases, with 15 bases remaining between them. This CDR3 contains 15 residues. In DNA form, the CDR3 reads TGTGCCAGCAGCCAGGGGTTCAGGCAGCTCTACGAGCAGTACTTC. Protein sequence: CASSQGFRQLYEQYF.

The V call is TRBV5-5, the J call TRBJ1-4; 9 nucleotides agree with TRBD1. This CDR3 comprises 14 residues. With 5 bases clipped from V and 8 bases from J, the junction kept 7 bases outside the gene matches. Germline V gene sequence: CDR1 SGHKS, CDR2 YYEKEE (reference sequence). The CDR3 DNA is TGTGCCAGCAGTAGGGACAGGGTTAACGAAAAACTGTTTTTT. It translates to CASSRDRVNEKLFF.

DNA for the CDR3: TGTGCCAGCCGTGCTGGGACAGGGAAACCCTACGAGCAGTACTTC. Translation gives CASRAGTGKPYEQYF. V gene TRBV11-2 combines with J gene TRBJ2-7; 9 positions match TRBD1. Germline V gene sequence: CDR1 SGHAT, CDR2 FQNNGV. The CDR3 extends over 15 amino acids. Germline trimming cut 8 bases from V and 2 bases from J; bases unmatched to any gene: 10.